Listed below are T cell receptor beta chains from one sample, sequenced in a study of blood T cell repertoires in COVID-19. The method was immunoSEQ multiplex PCR; TCRdb's version includes in-frame clones alone and lacks a portion of them. The table records tens of thousands of clones, approximately 84% of them present only once. Sequenced input: peripheral blood. Receptor source: a man aged 50-59 years with active COVID-19. Both conserved end residues are part of each CDR3. The D gene is left open where the match is weak. Some rows have no size entry. The others give once, few or many, or a class for an expanded clone.

clone_size: NA
v_call: TRBV5-1
d_call: TRBD1
j_call: TRBJ1-1
cdr3_length: 15
cdr3_aa: CASSEQGGDATEAFF
cdr3_nt: TGCGCCAGCAGCGAGCAGGGGGGTGATGCGACTGAAGCTTTCTTT

clone_size: few
v_call: TRBV3-1/TRBV3-2
d_call: NA
j_call: TRBJ1-6
cdr3_length: 13
cdr3_aa: CASSQNRFSPLHF
cdr3_nt: TGTGCCAGCAGCCAAAACAGGTTTTCACCCCTCCACTTT

clone_size: NA
v_call: TRBV27
d_call: TRBD1
j_call: TRBJ2-1
cdr3_length: 14
cdr3_aa: CASALGTGMNEQFF
cdr3_nt: TGTGCCAGCGCCTTGGGGACAGGGATGAATGAGCAGTTCTTC

clone_size: NA
v_call: TRBV7-8
d_call: NA
j_call: TRBJ2-5
cdr3_length: 16
cdr3_aa: CASSPRFRSGLETQYF
cdr3_nt: TGTGCCAGCAGCCCGCGATTTCGCAGCGGGCTAGAGACCCAGTACTTC

clone_size: NA
v_call: TRBV24-1
d_call: TRBD2
j_call: TRBJ2-3
cdr3_length: 16
cdr3_aa: CATSEIAGVSTDTQYF
cdr3_nt: TGTGCCACCAGTGAGATAGCGGGGGTTAGCACAGATACGCAGTATTTT

clone_size: few
v_call: TRBV6-1
d_call: TRBD2
j_call: TRBJ2-7
cdr3_length: 15
cdr3_aa: CASSEVGTTSPEQYF
cdr3_nt: TGTGCCAGCAGTGAAGTCGGGACGACTAGCCCCGAGCAGTACTTC

clone_size: NA
v_call: TRBV5-1
d_call: NA
j_call: TRBJ2-7
cdr3_length: 12
cdr3_aa: CASNLGGGEQYF
cdr3_nt: TGCGCCAGCAACCTCGGGGGTGGCGAGCAGTACTTC

clone_size: NA
v_call: TRBV29-1
d_call: NA
j_call: TRBJ2-7
cdr3_length: 15
cdr3_aa: CSVILRVVSSYEQYF
cdr3_nt: TGCAGCGTCATCCTCCGGGTGGTAAGCTCCTACGAGCAGTACTTC

clone_size: NA
v_call: TRBV15
d_call: TRBD1
j_call: TRBJ1-4
cdr3_length: 16
cdr3_aa: CATSRDRTGLNEKLFF
cdr3_nt: TGTGCCACCAGCAGAGATAGGACAGGCCTTAATGAAAAACTGTTTTTT

clone_size: NA
v_call: TRBV6-5
d_call: NA
j_call: TRBJ2-1
cdr3_length: 15
cdr3_aa: CASNPDQGVYNEQFF
cdr3_nt: TGTGCCAGCAATCCAGATCAGGGTGTCTACAATGAGCAGTTCTTC

clone_size: NA
v_call: TRBV6-1
d_call: TRBD2
j_call: TRBJ2-3
cdr3_length: 19
cdr3_aa: CASSASPGVGLAGSDTQYF
cdr3_nt: TGTGCCAGCAGTGCCTCCCCAGGGGTGGGACTAGCGGGGTCAGATACGCAGTATTTT

clone_size: NA
v_call: TRBV2
d_call: TRBD1
j_call: TRBJ1-3
cdr3_length: 14
cdr3_aa: CASRPGTGGNTIYF
cdr3_nt: TGTGCCAGCAGGCCCGGGACAGGAGGAAACACCATATATTTT

clone_size: NA
v_call: TRBV6-2/TRBV6-3
d_call: TRBD1
j_call: TRBJ1-1
cdr3_length: 18
cdr3_aa: CASSYGTEVRSSNTEAFF
cdr3_nt: TGTGCCAGCAGTTACGGGACAGAAGTTCGGAGTTCGAACACTGAAGCTTTCTTT

clone_size: NA
v_call: TRBV6-6
d_call: NA
j_call: TRBJ2-1
cdr3_length: 16
cdr3_aa: CASKTGTLHLDNEQFF
cdr3_nt: TGTGCCAGCAAAACCGGGACTTTACATTTGGACAATGAGCAGTTCTTC

clone_size: NA
v_call: TRBV12-5
d_call: TRBD1
j_call: TRBJ2-1
cdr3_length: 18
cdr3_aa: CASGLVRKGQGAINEQFF
cdr3_nt: TGTGCTAGTGGTTTGGTACGGAAGGGACAGGGGGCGATTAATGAGCAGTTCTTC

clone_size: NA
v_call: TRBV19
d_call: TRBD1
j_call: TRBJ2-1
cdr3_length: 16
cdr3_aa: CASSIGGQGSYNEQFF
cdr3_nt: TGTGCCAGTAGTATAGGAGGACAGGGGTCCTACAATGAGCAGTTCTTC

clone_size: few
v_call: TRBV5-1
d_call: TRBD1
j_call: TRBJ1-2
cdr3_length: 16
cdr3_aa: CASSSKTGGVNYGYTF
cdr3_nt: TGCGCCAGCAGCTCGAAAACAGGGGGAGTTAACTATGGCTACACCTTC

clone_size: NA
v_call: TRBV6-5
d_call: NA
j_call: TRBJ1-4
cdr3_length: 13
cdr3_aa: CASSTGMDEKLFF
cdr3_nt: TGTGCCAGCAGTACAGGGATGGATGAAAAACTGTTTTTT

clone_size: once
v_call: TRBV6-5
d_call: TRBD1
j_call: TRBJ1-5
cdr3_length: 13
cdr3_aa: CATLDRFNQPQHF
cdr3_nt: TGTGCCACCTTGGACAGGTTTAATCAGCCCCAGCATTTT

clone_size: NA
v_call: TRBV5-5
d_call: NA
j_call: TRBJ2-1
cdr3_length: 11
cdr3_aa: CASSLVGEQFF
cdr3_nt: TGTGCCAGCAGCTTGGTTGGCGAGCAGTTCTTC

clone_size: NA
v_call: TRBV19
d_call: TRBD1
j_call: TRBJ2-5
cdr3_length: 15
cdr3_aa: CASSILTGGGETQYF
cdr3_nt: TGTGCCAGTAGTATCTTGACAGGGGGCGGAGAGACCCAGTACTTC

clone_size: few
v_call: TRBV7-2
d_call: NA
j_call: TRBJ2-1
cdr3_length: 13
cdr3_aa: CASSLGWGDEQFF
cdr3_nt: TGTGCCAGCAGCTTAGGTTGGGGGGATGAGCAGTTCTTC

clone_size: few
v_call: TRBV19
d_call: NA
j_call: TRBJ2-3
cdr3_length: 17
cdr3_aa: CASSPRGSGGGTDTQYF
cdr3_nt: TGTGCCAGTAGTCCGCGCGGTAGCGGCGGGGGCACAGATACGCAGTATTTT